Shown below are 21 T cell receptor beta chains from a single sample sequenced in a study of vaccination effects on CD4 cells after COVID-19. Viral peptide pool expansion of antigen-specific CD4+ T cells preceded sequencing in the ViraFEST assay. A roughly ten-day culture period preceded the isolation of CD4+ T cells. All participants had two doses of either the BNT162b2 or mRNA-1273 vaccine. Their recognized antigens are unknown. Sequencing was performed with immunoSEQ multiplex PCR; in TCRdb, only in-frame clones are kept and a portion is missing. Here the sample spans roughly 70,000 clones, approximately 76% being singletons. Here the sequenced sample was CD4+ T cells from PBMCs cultured with HCoV-OC43 spike peptides, taken after COVID-19 vaccination. This sample's subset: HCoV-OC43 spike overlapping peptide pool stimulation. These receptors originate from a human donor who received a COVID-19 vaccine.

This clone is a singleton in its sample. J is TRBJ1-3 and V is TRBV6-5; 7 bases align to TRBD1. The J segment lost 8 bases and the V segment lost 5 bases, leaving 6 bases of the junction unmatched. The germline V gene encodes CDR1 MNHEY and CDR2 SVGAGI. This CDR3 region has 13 residues. This chain's CDR3 is CASSLRTGDTIYF. CDR3 nucleotide sequence: TGTGCCAGCAGTCTAAGGACAGGCGACACCATATATTTT.

The chain combines TRBV10-1 with TRBJ2-5, with unresolved D. V dropped 4 bases and J dropped 5 bases, with 8 bases sitting between them. The CDR3 consists of 12 residues. Germline V gene lookup returns CDR1 WNHNN and CDR2 SYGVQD (reference sequence). CDR3 protein: CASSGGSETQYF. The CDR3 nucleotides read TGCGCCAGCAGTGGAGGTTCGGAGACCCAGTACTTC.

The chain couples TRBV18 to TRBJ2-1; D may be TRBD1 (6 bases). The V gene's germline CDR1 is KGHSH and CDR2 LQKENI. The CDR3 consists of 11 residues. V was pared by 5 bases and J by 10 bases, with 9 bases between. CDR3 protein: CASSVRGEQFF. CDR3 DNA: TGTGCCAGCTCAGTCAGGGGAGAGCAGTTCTTC. The variable domain in full, completed from reference TRBV18 and TRBJ2-1, reads NAGVMQNPRHLVRRRGQEARLRCSPMKGHSHVYWYRQLPEEGLKFMVYLQKENIIDESGMPKERFSAEFPKEGPSILRIQQVVRGDSAAYFCASSVRGEQFFGPGTRLTVL.

The chain uses TRBV11-3 and TRBJ2-1; D is uncertain. Germline CDR1 SGHNT, CDR2 YENEEA. This CDR3 has 16 amino acids. V was pared by 1 base and J by 3 bases, with 13 bases between. CDR3 coding DNA: TGTGCCAGCAGCTTAGGGTCTAGGCTTTTCTACAATGAGCAGTTCTTC. Translated: CASSLGSRLFYNEQFF.

In nucleotides, the CDR3 is TGTGCCAGTACCGCCGGGACAGGGGTCTACGTCCTGACTTTC. Residues: CASTAGTGVYVLTF. The rearrangement links TRBV19 to TRBJ2-6, with TRBD1 identical over 10 bases. There are 14 residues in the CDR3. Germline CDR1 reads LNHDA; CDR2 reads SQIVND (reference sequence). V dropped 7 bases and J dropped 11; count of bases not matched to a gene: 8.

CDR3 sequence: CASSLRTSYYEQYV. The CDR3 DNA reads as TGTGCCAGCTCACTACGGACATCATACTACGAGCAGTACGTC. The genes are TRBV18 and TRBJ2-7, with a weak D call TRBD1 (5 bases). This CDR3 is built from 14 residues. Germline assignment: CDR1 KGHSH and CDR2 LQKENI. V lost 4 bases to trimming and J lost 3 bases, with 13 bases between them.

This clone was detected only once. This chain joins TRBV3-1 (or the pseudogene TRBV3-2) and TRBJ2-1, with D perhaps being TRBD1 or TRBD2 (6 bases each). Trimming pared 1 base from V and 4 bases from J, leaving 23 bases between. The CDR3 loop spans 19 amino acids. Germline lookup yields CDR1 LGHDT and CDR2 YNNKEL (reference sequence). For the CDR3, the DNA is TGTGCCAGCAGCCAAGCCTTGGTCCATCAAGGGGGGTTTTACAATGAGCAGTTCTTC. Amino acids: CASSQALVHQGGFYNEQFF.

The sample holds one count of this clone. The V call is TRBV5-1, the J call TRBJ2-2; 7 bases agree with TRBD1. The J segment lost 5 bases and the V segment lost 0 bases, leaving 10 bases of the junction unmatched. This CDR3 comprises 17 residues. CDR1 is SGHRS and CDR2 is YFSETQ in the germline V gene. The CDR3 DNA follows: TGCGCCAGCAGCTTGGACCCGGGGACAGAGAGAACCGGGGAGCTGTTTTTT. It encodes CASSLDPGTERTGELFF.

This chain joins TRBV3-1 (or the pseudogene TRBV3-2) and TRBJ1-2, with D unresolved. The CDR3 extends over 13 amino acids. Deletions cut 0 bases from V and 8 bases from J, with 10 bases between. Germline V gene data show CDR1 as LGHDT and CDR2 as YNNKEL (reference sequence). CDR3: CASSQDWAGGYTF. CDR3 nucleotides: TGTGCCAGCAGCCAAGATTGGGCAGGCGGCTACACCTTC.

This clone appeared once. This sequence joins TRBV9 and TRBJ2-3; the D call may be TRBD1 or TRBD2 (6 bases each). The CDR3 loop spans 17 amino acids. V lost 0 bases and J lost 2, with 16 bases in between. Looked up from germline, CDR1 is SGDLS and CDR2 is YYNGEE. DNA of the CDR3: TGTGCCAGCAGCGTAGATGGAGGGGGAGGATACACAGATACGCAGTATTTT. Protein sequence: CASSVDGGGGYTDTQYF.

Only one count was recorded for this clone. The V and J genes are TRBV24-1 and TRBJ2-3; D possibly uses TRBD1 or TRBD2 (5 bases each). The CDR3 spans 14 residues. V was pared by 3 bases and J by 1 base, with 7 bases between. The germline gives CDR1 KGHDR, CDR2 SFDVKD. The CDR3 DNA reads TGTGCCACCAGTGATGGGGGTGGCACAGATACGCAGTATTTT. The encoded protein is CATSDGGGTDTQYF.

V is TRBV6-2 or TRBV6-3 and J is TRBJ2-1, with D possibly being TRBD2 (6 bases). With 2 bases removed from V and 10 bases from J, the gap between germline ends came to 9 bases. This CDR3 is 12 amino acids long. The germline V gene encodes CDR1 MNHEY and CDR2 SVGEGT. The CDR3 loop is CASSYETREQFF. In nucleotides, the CDR3 is TGTGCCAGCAGTTACGAGACTAGGGAGCAGTTCTTC.

The chain carries TRBV24-1 and TRBJ2-3; no definite D call. This CDR3 is 13 amino acids long. Germline V gene lookup returns CDR1 KGHDR and CDR2 SFDVKD. V lost 2 bases, J lost 1 base, and 3 bases lay in between. CDR3 in amino acids: CATSDSGTDTQYF. The CDR3 bases are TGTGCCACCAGTGATTCGGGCACAGATACGCAGTATTTT.

CDR3 sequence: CASSLALAGGHDTQYF. In DNA, the CDR3 is TGTGCCAGCAGCTTGGCCCTAGCGGGGGGGCACGATACGCAGTATTTT. The chain combines TRBV5-8 with TRBJ2-3; 12 bases are a match to TRBD2. The V and J ends lost 0 bases and 6 bases, in that order; junction bases with no gene match: 5. Germline V gene sequence: CDR1 SGHTS, CDR2 YDEGEE. The CDR3 is 16 residues long.

The genes are TRBV5-5 and TRBJ2-1; TRBD2 matches at 8 bases. The CDR3 consists of 12 residues. Trimming took 3 bases from V and 15 from J; bases not matched to a gene: 8. The germline CDR1 and CDR2 sequences are SGHKS and YYEKEE (reference sequence). CDR3: CASSYMGGGLFF. The CDR3 DNA is TGTGCCAGCAGCTACATGGGCGGGGGGCTGTTCTTC.

The chain links TRBV19 to TRBJ1-2; D is uncertain. V lost 6 bases and J lost 2, with 13 bases in between. Germline-derived CDR1 and CDR2 are LNHDA and SQIVND (reference sequence). CDR3 length: 14 amino acids. CDR3: CASSPASGNYGYTF. The CDR3 region has the DNA TGTGCCAGTAGCCCCGCGAGCGGGAACTATGGCTACACCTTC.

The chain combines TRBV18 with TRBJ1-2; 7 bases fit TRBD1. The CDR3 consists of 15 residues. From germline, CDR1 is KGHSH and CDR2 LQKENI. V dropped 2 bases and J dropped 4; count of bases not matched to a gene: 7. The CDR3 reads CASSPVTGASYGYTF. CDR3 coding DNA: TGTGCCAGCTCACCAGTCACAGGGGCTAGCTATGGCTACACCTTC.

In regard to this clone: Its ends do not fully match the called genes, so a read error is possible. The rearrangement uses TRBV5-1 and TRBJ2-3; D possibly matches TRBD1 or TRBD2 (5 bases each). There are 19 residues in the CDR3. Germline CDR1 reads SGHRS; CDR2 reads YFSETQ. The CDR3 loop is CASSLGFVRDHYTTDTQYF. The CDR3 DNA reads as TGCGCCAGCAGTTTGGGGTTTGTCAGGGACCACTATACCACAGATACGCAGTATTTT.

The chain couples TRBV4-3 to TRBJ2-3; a weak D match, TRBD2 (5 bases). V was trimmed by 1 base and J by 5 bases, leaving 13 bases between them. The CDR3 spans 15 residues. Germline CDR1 reads LGHNA; CDR2 reads YSLEER. The CDR3 DNA reads as TGCGCCAGCAGCCAAGCGATGGGTAGCGAAGATACGCAGTATTTT. Translating it yields CASSQAMGSEDTQYF.

The rearrangement uses TRBV5-6 and TRBJ2-5; D is possibly TRBD1 or TRBD2 (6 bases each). With 1 base removed from V and 7 bases from J, the gap between germline ends came to 14 bases. The CDR3 length is 14 residues. The V gene's germline CDR1 is SGHDT and CDR2 YYEEEE. The CDR3 spells CASSLYGGIRTQYF. As DNA, the CDR3 is TGTGCCAGCAGCTTGTACGGGGGCATACGGACCCAGTACTTC.

About this clone: Within the sample, other DNA sequences also encode this same CDR3. This chain's CDR3 is CASSPPDKNTGELFF. As DNA, the CDR3 is TGTGCCAGCTCACCACCGGACAAGAACACCGGGGAGCTGTTTTTT. This sequence joins TRBV18 and TRBJ2-2, with a possible D match to TRBD1 (5 bases). The CDR3 contains 15 residues. Trimming removed 0 bases from V and 1 base from J, with 6 bases in between. Germline CDR1 KGHSH, CDR2 LQKENI.